Below, one TCR beta chain is given with its context. Measured with immunoSEQ multiplex PCR; TCRdb has only the in-frame clones, and not every one. The sample has approximately 500,000 clones, roughly 89% seen once. The CDR3 is made up of 15 amino acids. Germline-derived CDR1 and CDR2 are MGHRA and YSYEKL. Trimming pared 1 base from V and 2 bases from J, leaving 12 bases between. The data were obtained in a study of blood T cell repertoires in COVID-19. The chain joins TRBV4-1 to TRBJ2-7; D unclear. Sequencing was performed on peripheral blood. The sequence came from a woman in her forties or fifties with COVID-19, enrolled during active disease. The CDR3 spells CASSQVGGRAYEQYF. The CDR3 DNA sequence: TGCGCCAGCAGCCAAGTAGGCGGCCGGGCCTACGAGCAGTACTTC.